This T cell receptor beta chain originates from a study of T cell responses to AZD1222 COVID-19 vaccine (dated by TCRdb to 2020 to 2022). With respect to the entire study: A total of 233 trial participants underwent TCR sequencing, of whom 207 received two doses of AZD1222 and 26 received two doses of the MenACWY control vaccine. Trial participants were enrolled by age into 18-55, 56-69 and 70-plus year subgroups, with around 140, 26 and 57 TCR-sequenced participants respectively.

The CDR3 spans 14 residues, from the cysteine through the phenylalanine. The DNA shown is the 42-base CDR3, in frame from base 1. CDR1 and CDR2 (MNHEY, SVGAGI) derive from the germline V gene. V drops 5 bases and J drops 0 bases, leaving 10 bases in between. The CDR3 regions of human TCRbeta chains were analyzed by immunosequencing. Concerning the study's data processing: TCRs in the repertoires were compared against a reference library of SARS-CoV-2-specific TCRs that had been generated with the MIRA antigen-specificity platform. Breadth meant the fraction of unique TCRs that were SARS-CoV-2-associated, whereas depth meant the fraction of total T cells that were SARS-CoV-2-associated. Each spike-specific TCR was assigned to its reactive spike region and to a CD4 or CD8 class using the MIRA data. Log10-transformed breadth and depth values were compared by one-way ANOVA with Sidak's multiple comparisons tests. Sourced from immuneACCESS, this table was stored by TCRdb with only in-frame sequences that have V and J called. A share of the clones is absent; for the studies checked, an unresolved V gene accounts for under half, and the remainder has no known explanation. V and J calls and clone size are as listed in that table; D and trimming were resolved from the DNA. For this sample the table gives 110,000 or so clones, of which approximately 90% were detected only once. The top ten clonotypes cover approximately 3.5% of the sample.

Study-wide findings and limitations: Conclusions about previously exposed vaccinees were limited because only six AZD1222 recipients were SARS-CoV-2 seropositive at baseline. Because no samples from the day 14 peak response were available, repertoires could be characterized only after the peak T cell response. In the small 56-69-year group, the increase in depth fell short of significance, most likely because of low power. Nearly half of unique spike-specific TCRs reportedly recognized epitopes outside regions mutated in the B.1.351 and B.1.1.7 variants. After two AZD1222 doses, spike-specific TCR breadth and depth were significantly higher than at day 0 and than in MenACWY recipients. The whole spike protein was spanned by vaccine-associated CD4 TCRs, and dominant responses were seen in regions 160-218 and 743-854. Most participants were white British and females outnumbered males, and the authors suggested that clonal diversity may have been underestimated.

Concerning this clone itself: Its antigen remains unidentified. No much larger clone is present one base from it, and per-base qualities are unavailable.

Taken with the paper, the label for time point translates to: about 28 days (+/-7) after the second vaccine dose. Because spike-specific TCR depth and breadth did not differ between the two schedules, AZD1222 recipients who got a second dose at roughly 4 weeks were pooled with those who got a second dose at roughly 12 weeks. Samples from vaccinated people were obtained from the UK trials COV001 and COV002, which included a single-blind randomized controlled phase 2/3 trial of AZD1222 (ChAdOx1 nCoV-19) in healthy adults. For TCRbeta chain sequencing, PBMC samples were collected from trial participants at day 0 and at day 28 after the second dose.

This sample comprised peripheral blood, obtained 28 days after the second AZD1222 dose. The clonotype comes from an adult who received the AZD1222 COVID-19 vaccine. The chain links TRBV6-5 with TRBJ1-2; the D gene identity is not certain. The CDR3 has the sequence CASSPRRANYGYTF. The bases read TGTGCCAGCAGTCCCCGACGGGCTAACTATGGCTACACCTTC.